This entry features one T cell receptor beta chain sequence. No antigen is known for it. Within one base of it there is no much larger clone, and no base qualities were kept. These data are taken from a study of shared clonotypes between healthy human individuals (dated by TCRdb to 2020 to 2022). Broadly, across the study: The cohort comprised two women and a few men aged 18 to 49 years. To increase sequencing depth and limit assay-specific biases, TCR repertoire library preparation and sequencing were carried out by different laboratories using diverse techniques. Each donor's leukapheresis produced roughly between about 0.8 and 8.9 billion PBMCs. For each donor, CD4 naive and CD4 memory were each given three plates, CD8 naive was given two plates, and CD8 memory was given one plate. The study deeply sequenced blood TCR repertoires of five healthy adults to estimate repertoire size and the extent of clonotype sharing between individuals. General study outcomes and caveats: The small number of donors limited the genetic and exposure-history diversity represented. Incomplete sequencing was indicated by rarefaction of sorted-subset datasets, despite the large sequencing depth. Clonotypes shared by all four sorted-subset donors showed higher generation probabilities than non-shared clonotypes. Across a few donors, roughly 5.1% of naive CD4, roughly 3.4% of naive CD8, 2.3% of memory CD4, and approximately 0.42% of memory CD8 clonotypes were shared. Sampling was restricted to blood, and TCR repertoires in tissue are likely to differ from TCR repertoires in blood. Pairwise subsampling indicated that sequencing depth was expected to affect the degree of clonotype sharing among donors. Naive subsets generally had larger estimated clonotype richness than memory subsets did.

TCR CDR3 regions were amplified from genomic DNA by multiplex PCR using the deep immunoSEQ assay. Genomic DNA extracted from each cell subset was distributed evenly over all wells of several immunoSEQ 96-well plates, and each plate served as one replicate. For sorted subsets, each replicate PCR was loaded with about 0.2 ug genomic DNA, equivalent to 30,000 or so T cell genomes. The purified libraries were quantified using a Qubit 3.0 fluorometer, sized with a Bioanalyzer 2100, and then quantified again using the KAPA Library Quantification kit. Every immunoSEQ 96-well plate was sequenced on a separate single-read 150-cycle Illumina NextSeq 550 flow cell. The published analysis was carried out like this. Because the immunoSEQ output held only junctional sequences and lacked quality scores, the filtering could not match the filtering applied to full-length reads. To assign V/J genes and CDR3, sequences were annotated against IMGT germline references using PyIR, a Python wrapper for IgBLAST v1.9. Reads were filtered out if the reads had weak V/J assignments (E-value above 1e-6), no CDR3, stop codons, out-of-frame junctions, or ambiguous translated residues. V3J clonotypes were defined by identical inferred V gene, J gene, and CDR3 amino acid sequence. Percentage overlap between repertoires was computed as shared unique clonotypes divided by the size of the smaller repertoire. Repertoire richness was assessed with RTK rarefaction, the Chao1 estimator, and Recon v2.1 estimates of unobserved clonotypes. Generation probabilities for all TCRbeta clonotypes obtained by the gDNA method from a handful of donors were computed using OLGA. In TCRdb, the immuneACCESS table is reduced to in-frame sequences with V and J assigned. These tables do not hold every clone; where another copy was compared, an unresolved V gene accounts for under half, and the others remain unexplained. V and J calls and clone size follow that table, whereas D and trimming were derived from the DNA. The sample table shows around 2.1 million clones, and under 97% are seen once. Around 0.13% of the sample is held by the ten biggest clonotypes.

Ends trimmed: V by 7 bases, J by 2 bases; bases unmatched to a gene: 4. The CDR3 has 14 amino acids, counting the end cysteine and phenylalanine. The CDR3 DNA has 42 bases and is translated from base 1. Per the germline V gene, MNHEY is the CDR1 and SVGAGI is the CDR2. Healthy HIV-negative adults with no recently reported acute infections or vaccinations were included as donors. All donors were Caucasian adults living in Nashville, Tennessee, USA. Magnetic negative selection was used to enrich CD4+ T cells, after which naive cells were positively selected on CD45RA and the negative fraction became the memory subset. After blood collection by leukapheresis, PBMCs were isolated using Ficoll-Histopaque density gradient centrifugation and then cryopreserved in the vapor phase of liquid nitrogen. Purity and quantity of every magnetically sorted T cell population were checked by analytical flow cytometry. Genomic DNA was isolated from every sorted fraction and measured by UV absorbance on a Nanodrop 2000c.

The chain joins TRBV6-5 to TRBJ2-2; 7 bases in the middle match TRBD1. The receptor was isolated from a man aged 18 to 30 in good health. The sequencing input was naive CD4+ T cells sorted from blood. The cell subset or site label corresponds to: CD45RA+ positively selected. The CDR3 sequence is CASTDRVNTGELFF. The nucleotide sequence reads as follows: TGTGCCAGCACAGACAGGGTTAACACCGGGGAGCTGTTTTTT.